These 4 T cell receptor beta chains were all obtained from the same sample, sequenced in a study of preoperative IRX-2 immunotherapy in early breast cancer (dated by TCRdb to the late 2010s). The sample's treatment or condition label is to be understood as: preoperative locoregional IRX-2 cytokine immunotherapy. Library method: the immunoSEQ multiplex PCR assay. Entries here come from immuneACCESS through TCRdb and include only in-frame sequences with V and J called. Some clones fail to appear in such tables; in the studies checked, an unresolved V gene covers under half of the shortfall, and the cause of the remainder is unknown. Across this sample there are more than 20,000 clones, with 85% to 90% seen only once. Clones ranked in the top ten supply less than 35% of the sample. The specimen was tumor tissue, collected after IRX-2 immunotherapy. These receptors originate from a human donor with breast cancer.

The CDR3 bases are TGTGCCAGTAGTATAGCATGGCAGGTGAACACTGAAGCTTTCTTT. Translated, it gives CASSIAWQVNTEAFF. The J gene is TRBJ1-1, the V gene TRBV19; D ambiguous. This CDR3 region has 15 residues. V dropped 1 base and J dropped 0 bases, with 9 bases sitting between them. The germline gives CDR1 LNHDA, CDR2 SQIVND (reference sequence).

About this clone: The junction departs from the called germline gene at one end, perhaps through a read error. Different DNA sequences within this sample yield the same CDR3. The chain combines TRBV19 with TRBJ1-5, with 7 nucleotides matching TRBD1. Germline lookup yields CDR1 LNHDA and CDR2 SQIVND (reference sequence). This CDR3 has 14 amino acids. Here the CDR3 DNA reads TGTGCCAGTAGTATTCGGGACAGCAATCAGCCCCAGCACTTT. It specifies CASSIRDSNQPQHF.

The chain recombines TRBV6-5 with TRBJ1-2, with D maybe TRBD1 (5 bases). Germline assignment: CDR1 MNHEY and CDR2 SVGAGI. V was trimmed by 0 bases and J by 7 bases, leaving 15 bases between them. The CDR3 runs to 15 residues. The CDR3 DNA sequence: TGTGCCAGCAGTTACTCCACCCCGGGACTGACTGGCTACACCTTC. Amino acids: CASSYSTPGLTGYTF.

This clone was counted only a few times. The V and J genes are TRBV5-1 and TRBJ2-2; TRBD1 agrees at 9 bases. Germline CDR1 SGHRS, CDR2 YFSETQ. V trimming: 3 bases; J trimming: 5 bases; junction bases outside the gene matches: 5. This CDR3 has 15 amino acids. CDR3 sequence: CASSWGDRETGELFF. The CDR3 coding sequence is TGCGCCAGCAGCTGGGGGGACAGGGAAACCGGGGAGCTGTTTTTT.